Each of the 10 T cell receptor beta chains below was sequenced from the same sample in a study of control samples from healthy donors and cancer patients. The table came from immunoSEQ multiplex PCR; TCRdb's copy has only in-frame clones and leaves some out. Of some 79,000 clones in the sample, around nine tenths were seen once. Sequenced sample: blood. The source of these receptors is a man aged 50-59 years in good health.

This clone has only one observation. The V call is TRBV18, the J call TRBJ2-2; D is undetermined. Germline lookup yields CDR1 KGHSH and CDR2 LQKENI. This CDR3 has 18 residues. The ends were cut back, 3 bases at V and 0 bases at J, with 17 bases in the middle. The CDR3 spells CASSPAMIHNANTGELFF. CDR3 nucleotide sequence: TGTGCCAGCTCACCGGCGATGATACATAACGCGAACACCGGGGAGCTGTTTTTT.

The rearrangement uses TRBV6-6 and TRBJ1-2; 10 bases match TRBD1. The germline V gene encodes CDR1 MNHNY and CDR2 SVGAGI (reference sequence). Trimming cost V 5 bases and J 6 bases; bases outside gene matches: 9. CDR3 length: 15 residues. The CDR3 here is CASSTRTGGIDGYTF. CDR3 DNA: TGTGCCAGCAGTACACGGACAGGGGGGATCGATGGCTACACCTTC.

The CDR3 DNA reads TGTGCCAGCAGCCAAGACGCCTCCGGTCCTGTTGGCGAGACCCAGTACTTC. Protein sequence: CASSQDASGPVGETQYF. This chain uses TRBV4-2 with TRBJ2-5, with D unresolved. The V end lost 0 bases, the J end lost 5 bases, and 19 bases lay between the germline ends. There are 17 residues in the CDR3. CDR1 is LGHNA and CDR2 is YNFKEQ in the germline V gene.

A single count supports this clone. The chain carries TRBV5-1 and TRBJ2-7; possible D gene TRBD1, 5 bases. Per the germline V gene, CDR1 is SGHRS and CDR2 is YFSETQ. CDR3 length: 13 amino acids. Between the trimmed V and J ends, which lost 5 bases and 2 bases, there was a span of 11 bases. The CDR3 loop is CASRRGAPYEQYF. The CDR3 nucleotides are TGCGCCAGCAGACGTGGGGCCCCCTACGAGCAGTACTTC.

This chain links TRBV19 with TRBJ1-2, with no clear D. The CDR3 spans 14 residues. V lost 3 bases, J lost 0 bases, and 8 bases lay in between. CDR1 and CDR2 from the germline V gene are LNHDA and SQIVND (reference sequence). DNA of the CDR3: TGTGCCAGTAGTATCGGCCAGTCTAACTATGGCTACACCTTC. Protein product: CASSIGQSNYGYTF.

The V call is TRBV6-5, the J call TRBJ2-7; D gene ambiguous. This CDR3 spans 12 amino acids. V was clipped by 6 bases and J by 5 bases, with 11 bases between them. CDR1 MNHEY and CDR2 SVGAGI come from the germline V gene. CDR3 nucleotides: TGTGCCAGCAGCCGGACCCTGCACGAGCAGTACTTC. Translating it yields CASSRTLHEQYF.

Comment on this clone: The sample holds other DNA sequences that translate to the same CDR3. The chain joins TRBV11-2 to TRBJ2-5; 11 nucleotides line up with TRBD1. Germline V lookup: CDR1 SGHAT, CDR2 FQNNGV. There are 17 residues in the CDR3. Losses at the gene ends were 4 bases for V and 5 bases for J; bases not matched to a gene: 12. The CDR3 coding sequence is TGTGCCAGCAGCTCACTTCGGGGGACAGGGGGGCGGGAGACCCAGTACTTC. Its translation: CASSSLRGTGGRETQYF.

The V gene is TRBV7-9, the J gene TRBJ1-2; D might be TRBD1 (5 bases). The V gene's germline CDR1 is SEHNR and CDR2 FQNEAQ (reference sequence). This CDR3 is built from 13 residues. V was trimmed by 5 bases and J by 2 bases, leaving 9 bases between them. CDR3 bases: TGTGCCAGCAGCCCGACAGTGAACTATGGCTACACCTTC. Translation: CASSPTVNYGYTF.

This rearrangement joins TRBV7-2 to TRBJ1-4, with TRBD1 as a possible D gene (5 bases). Germline V gene sequence: CDR1 SGHTA, CDR2 FQGNSA. V lost 3 bases and J lost 7, with 15 bases in between. The CDR3 is made up of 15 amino acids. The CDR3 reads CASSFARVLGEKLFF. The CDR3 DNA follows: TGTGCCAGCAGCTTTGCCAGGGTTCTAGGTGAAAAACTGTTTTTT.

J is TRBJ2-7 and V is TRBV5-4; 11 bases fit TRBD1. Unmatched junction bases numbered 6, after V lost 4 bases and J lost 3 bases. The CDR3 is made up of 15 amino acids. The germline gives CDR1 SGHNT, CDR2 YYREEE (reference sequence). The CDR3 DNA follows: TGTGCCAGCAGCGCTGGGACAGGGGGGTACTACGAGCAGTACTTC. It yields the protein CASSAGTGGYYEQYF.